One TCR beta chain is described in this entry. The ends lost 2 bases at V and 3 bases at J; junction bases unmatched: 7. The CDR3 extends over 15 amino acids. The V gene's germline CDR1 is SGHAT and CDR2 FQNNGV. Data came from immunoSEQ multiplex PCR; TCRdb stores just in-frame clones and leaves some out. The sample lists 200,000 or so clones, more than 80% occurring once. The data were taken from a study of blood T cell repertoires in COVID-19. The V call is TRBV11-2, the J call TRBJ2-7, with 7 nucleotides matching TRBD1. This receptor was obtained from a man in his 60s who had recovered from COVID-19. Sequencing was performed on PBMCs or T cells enriched from blood (not recorded which). CDR3 coding DNA: TGTGCCAGCAGCTTATTCGGGACAGTGAGCTACGAGCAGTACTTC. It encodes CASSLFGTVSYEQYF.